The 10 T cell receptor beta chains in this list originate from one sample, sequenced in a study of vaccination effects on CD4 cells after COVID-19. For these receptors, no antigen is known. Culture lasted about ten days before CD4+ T cell isolation. The vaccine given was either BNT162b2 or mRNA-1273, in two doses. Sequenced by immunoSEQ multiplex PCR; TCRdb stores in-frame clones only, minus some. The sample has around 46,000 clones, around 70% seen once. Sequences were derived from CD4+ T cells from PBMCs cultured without peptide, sampled after COVID-19 vaccination. All receptors come from a human donor who received a COVID-19 vaccine.

The J gene is TRBJ2-3, the V gene TRBV5-1, with TRBD2 matching 7 bases. The V gene end was trimmed by 0 bases and the J gene end by 1 base; junction bases not matched to a gene: 2. This CDR3 spans 15 amino acids. The germline gives CDR1 SGHRS, CDR2 YFSETQ. CDR3 sequence: CASSLALAGTDTQYF. The CDR3 DNA sequence: TGCGCCAGCAGCTTGGCTCTAGCGGGCACAGATACGCAGTATTTT.

J is TRBJ1-2 and V is TRBV5-6; perhaps TRBD1 as D (5 bases). The CDR3 contains 12 residues. CDR1 and CDR2 (germline): SGHDT, YYEEEE. Deletions cut 4 bases from V and 8 bases from J, with 12 bases between. The chain's CDR3 is CASSNTRGGYTF. CDR3 nucleotides: TGTGCCAGCAGCAATACTAGGGGAGGCTACACCTTC. Full variable domain (outside the CDR3, taken from reference TRBV5-6 and TRBJ1-2): DAGVTQSPTHLIKTRGQQVTLRCSPKSGHDTVSWYQQALGQGPQFIFQYYEEEERQRGNFPDRFSGHQFPNYSSELNVNALLLGDSALYLCASSNTRGGYTFGSGTRLTVV.

The rearrangement links TRBV6-5 to TRBJ2-7; possible D gene TRBD2, 6 bases. Germline CDR1 MNHEY, CDR2 SVGAGI. Trimming left V 6 bases short and J 2 bases short, with 17 bases between. The length of the CDR3 is 15 residues. CDR3 residues: CASRDNRDFPYEQYF. The CDR3 DNA sequence: TGTGCCAGCAGAGACAACCGGGACTTCCCCTACGAGCAGTACTTC.

The chain joins TRBV27 to TRBJ1-5; the D is unclear. This CDR3 contains 13 residues. Trimming cost V 6 bases and J 5 bases, with 11 bases left between them. The germline CDR1 and CDR2 sequences are MNHEY and SMNVEV (reference sequence). CDR3 sequence reads: CASRSWADQPQHF. The CDR3 bases are TGTGCCAGCAGATCTTGGGCCGATCAGCCCCAGCATTTT.

This clone was detected only a few times. V usage is TRBV15 and J usage is TRBJ1-4; 11 nucleotides agree with TRBD1. With V trimmed by 3 bases and J by 8 bases, 5 bases remained unmatched. CDR3 length: 15 residues. Germline V gives CDR1 LNHNV, CDR2 YYDKDF (reference sequence). The CDR3: CATSSPGTGGEKLFF. The DNA for the CDR3 is TGTGCCACCAGCAGCCCGGGGACAGGGGGGGAAAAACTGTTTTTT.

This clone was observed a single time. The chain links TRBV19 to TRBJ1-2, with D unresolved. This CDR3 has 13 amino acids. The ends were cut back, 3 bases at V and 8 bases at J, with 13 bases in the middle. The V gene's germline CDR1 is LNHDA and CDR2 SQIVND (reference sequence). CDR3 loop: CASSIFGLRGYTF. The CDR3 DNA reads TGTGCCAGTAGTATCTTTGGGTTACGCGGCTACACCTTC.

The CDR3 loop is CASSQTGSTGELFF. CDR3 nucleotides: TGCGCCAGCAGTCAGACAGGGAGCACCGGGGAGCTGTTTTTT. V and J are TRBV5-1 and TRBJ2-2; TRBD1 matches 7 bases. The J segment lost 4 bases and the V segment lost 5 bases, leaving 5 bases of the junction unmatched. This CDR3 contains 14 residues. The V gene's germline CDR1 is SGHRS and CDR2 YFSETQ.

This chain connects TRBV10-3 to TRBJ1-2; weak D call: TRBD1 (6 bases). The germline V gene encodes CDR1 ENHRY and CDR2 SYGVKD. The CDR3 is 15 amino acids. The ends were cut back, 4 bases at V and 0 bases at J, with 12 bases in the middle. The CDR3 is CAISGGTSTNYGYTF. The CDR3 nucleotides read TGTGCCATCAGTGGTGGGACATCCACTAACTATGGCTACACCTTC.

The chain combines TRBV19 with TRBJ2-7, with 9 bases aligning to TRBD2. V was clipped by 2 bases and J by 9 bases; unmatched bases: 8. Per the germline V gene, CDR1 is LNHDA and CDR2 is SQIVND (reference sequence). CDR3 length equals 14 residues. The CDR3: CASSIPSGIDAQYF. The DNA of the CDR3 is TGTGCCAGTAGTATACCTAGCGGGATAGACGCGCAGTACTTC.

This chain links TRBV5-4 with TRBJ1-4; D is unclear. The CDR3 is 13 residues long. Germline V CDR1 and CDR2: SGHNT, YYREEE (reference sequence). V lost 4 bases and J lost 6, with 10 bases in between. In nucleotides, the CDR3 is TGTGCCAGCAGCCCACGCACGGATGAAAAACTGTTTTTT. This sequence encodes CASSPRTDEKLFF. Together with reference TRBV5-4 and TRBJ1-4, the CDR3 gives the full variable domain: ETGVTQSPTHLIKTRGQQVTLRCSSQSGHNTVSWYQQALGQGPQFIFQYYREEENGRGNFPPRFSGLQFPNYSSELNVNALELDDSALYLCASSPRTDEKLFFGSGTQLSVL.